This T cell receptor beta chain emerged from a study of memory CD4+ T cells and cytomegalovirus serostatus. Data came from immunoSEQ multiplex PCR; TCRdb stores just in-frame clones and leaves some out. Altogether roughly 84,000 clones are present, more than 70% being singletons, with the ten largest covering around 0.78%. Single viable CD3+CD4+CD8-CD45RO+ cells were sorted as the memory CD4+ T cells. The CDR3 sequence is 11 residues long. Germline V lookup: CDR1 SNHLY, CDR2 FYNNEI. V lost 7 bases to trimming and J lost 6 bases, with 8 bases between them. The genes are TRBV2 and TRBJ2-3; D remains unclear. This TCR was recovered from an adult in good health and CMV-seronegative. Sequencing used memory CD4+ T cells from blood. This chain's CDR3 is CASIGWDTQYF. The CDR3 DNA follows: TGTGCCAGCATCGGCTGGGATACGCAGTATTTT.